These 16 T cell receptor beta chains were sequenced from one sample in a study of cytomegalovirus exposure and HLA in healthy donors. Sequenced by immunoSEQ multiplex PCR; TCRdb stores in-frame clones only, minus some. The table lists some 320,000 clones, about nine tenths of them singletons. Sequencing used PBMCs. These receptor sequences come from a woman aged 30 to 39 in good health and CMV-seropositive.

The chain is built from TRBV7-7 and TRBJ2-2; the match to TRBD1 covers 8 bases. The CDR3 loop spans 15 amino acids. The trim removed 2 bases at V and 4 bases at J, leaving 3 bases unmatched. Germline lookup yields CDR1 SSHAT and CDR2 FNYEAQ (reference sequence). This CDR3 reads CASSLRQGSTGELFF. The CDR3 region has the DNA TGTGCCAGCAGCTTAAGACAGGGGAGCACCGGGGAGCTGTTTTTT.

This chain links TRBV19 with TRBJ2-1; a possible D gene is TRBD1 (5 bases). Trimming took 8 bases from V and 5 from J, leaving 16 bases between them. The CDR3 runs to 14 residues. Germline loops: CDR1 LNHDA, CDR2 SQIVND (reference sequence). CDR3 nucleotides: TGTGCCAGTGGGGCCGGACGGATGGACAATGAGCAGTTCTTC. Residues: CASGAGRMDNEQFF.

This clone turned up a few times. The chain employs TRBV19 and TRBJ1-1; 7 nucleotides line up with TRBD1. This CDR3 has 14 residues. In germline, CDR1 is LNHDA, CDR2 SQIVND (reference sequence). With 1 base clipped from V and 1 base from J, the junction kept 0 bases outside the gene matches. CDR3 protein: CASSIGQGNTEAFF. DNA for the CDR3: TGTGCCAGTAGTATAGGACAGGGGAACACTGAAGCTTTCTTT.

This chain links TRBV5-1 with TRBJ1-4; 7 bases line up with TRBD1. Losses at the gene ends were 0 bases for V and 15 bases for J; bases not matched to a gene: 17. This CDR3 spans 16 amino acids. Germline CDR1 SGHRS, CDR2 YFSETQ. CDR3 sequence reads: CASSLGPSRQGIVLFF. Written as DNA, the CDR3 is TGCGCCAGCAGCTTGGGGCCGTCGAGACAGGGCATAGTATTGTTTTTT. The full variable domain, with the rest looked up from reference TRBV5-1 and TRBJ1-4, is KAGVTQTPRYLIKTRGQQVTLSCSPISGHRSVSWYQQTPGQGLQFLFEYFSETQRNKGNFPGRFSGRQFSNSRSEMNVSTLELGDSALYLCASSLGPSRQGIVLFFGSGTQLSVL.

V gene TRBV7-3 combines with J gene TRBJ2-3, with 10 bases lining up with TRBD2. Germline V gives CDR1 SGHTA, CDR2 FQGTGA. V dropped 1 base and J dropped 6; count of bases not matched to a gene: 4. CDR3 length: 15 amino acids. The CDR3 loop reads CASSLIAGGRDTQYF. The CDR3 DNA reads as TGTGCCAGCAGCTTAATAGCGGGGGGCAGGGATACGCAGTATTTT.

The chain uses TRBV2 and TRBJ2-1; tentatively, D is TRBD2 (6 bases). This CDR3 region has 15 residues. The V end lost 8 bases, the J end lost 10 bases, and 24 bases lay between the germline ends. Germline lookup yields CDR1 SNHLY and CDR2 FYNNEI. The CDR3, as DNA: TGTGCCAGCCACACCGGGACCACCGCCCGGGGGGAGCAGTTCTTC. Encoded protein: CASHTGTTARGEQFF. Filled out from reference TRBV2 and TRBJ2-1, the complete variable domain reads EPEVTQTPSHQVTQMGQEVILRCVPISNHLYFYWYRQILGQKVEFLVSFYNNEISEKSEIFDDQFSVERPDGSNFTLKIRSTKLEDSAMYFCASHTGTTARGEQFFGPGTRLTVL.

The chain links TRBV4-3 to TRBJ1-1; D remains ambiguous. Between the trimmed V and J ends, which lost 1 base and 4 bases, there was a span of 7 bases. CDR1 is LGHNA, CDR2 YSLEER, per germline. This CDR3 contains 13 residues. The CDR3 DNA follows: TGCGCCAGCAGCCAAGGCAGCGTCACTGAAGCTTTCTTT. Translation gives CASSQGSVTEAFF.

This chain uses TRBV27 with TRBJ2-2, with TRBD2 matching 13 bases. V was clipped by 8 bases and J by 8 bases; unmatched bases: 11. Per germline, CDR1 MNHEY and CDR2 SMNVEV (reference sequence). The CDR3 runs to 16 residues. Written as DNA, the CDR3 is TGTGCCAGCCTTACTTTACTAGCGGGAGGGCCTGGGGAGCTGTTTTTT. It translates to CASLTLLAGGPGELFF.

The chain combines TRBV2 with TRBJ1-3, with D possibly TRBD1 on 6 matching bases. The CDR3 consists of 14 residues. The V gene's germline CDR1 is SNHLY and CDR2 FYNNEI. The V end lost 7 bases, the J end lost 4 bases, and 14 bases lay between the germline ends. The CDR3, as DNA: TGTGCCAGCAAAGAACAGGGTCCCGGAAACACCATATATTTT. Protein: CASKEQGPGNTIYF. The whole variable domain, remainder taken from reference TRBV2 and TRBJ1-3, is EPEVTQTPSHQVTQMGQEVILRCVPISNHLYFYWYRQILGQKVEFLVSFYNNEISEKSEIFDDQFSVERPDGSNFTLKIRSTKLEDSAMYFCASKEQGPGNTIYFGEGSWLTVV.

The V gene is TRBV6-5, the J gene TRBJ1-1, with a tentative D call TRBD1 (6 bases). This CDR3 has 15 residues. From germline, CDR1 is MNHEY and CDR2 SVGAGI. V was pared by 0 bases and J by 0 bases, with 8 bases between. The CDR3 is CASSYSTGVNTEAFF. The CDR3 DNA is TGTGCCAGCAGTTACTCGACAGGTGTGAACACTGAAGCTTTCTTT.

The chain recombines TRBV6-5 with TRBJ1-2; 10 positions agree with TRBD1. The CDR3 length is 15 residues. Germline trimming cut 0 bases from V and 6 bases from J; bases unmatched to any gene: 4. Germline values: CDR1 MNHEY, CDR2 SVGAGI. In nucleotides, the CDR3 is TGTGCCAGCAGTTACTCGGACAGGGGGGGAAATGGCTACACCTTC. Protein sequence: CASSYSDRGGNGYTF.

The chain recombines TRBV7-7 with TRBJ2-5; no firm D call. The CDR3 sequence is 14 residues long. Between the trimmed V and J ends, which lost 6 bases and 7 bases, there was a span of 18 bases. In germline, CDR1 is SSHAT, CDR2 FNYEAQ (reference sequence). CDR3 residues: CASSFEPGEATQYF. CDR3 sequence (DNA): TGTGCCAGCAGTTTCGAACCCGGCGAGGCGACCCAGTACTTC.

Here the CDR3 DNA reads TGCGCCAGCAGCCAACGACAGGGTACCGATAATTCACCCCTCCACTTT. Its translation is CASSQRQGTDNSPLHF. The genes are TRBV4-1 and TRBJ1-6; 7 nucleotides align to TRBD1. This CDR3 region has 16 residues. V gave up 2 bases and J gave up 5 bases; unmatched junction bases: 6. The V gene's germline CDR1 is MGHRA and CDR2 YSYEKL.

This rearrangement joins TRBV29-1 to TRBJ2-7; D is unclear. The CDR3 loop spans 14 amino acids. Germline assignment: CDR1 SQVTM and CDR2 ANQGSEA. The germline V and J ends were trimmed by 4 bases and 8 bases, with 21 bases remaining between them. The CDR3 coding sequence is TGCAGCGTTGTTTTCTGGAGTAGTGGGATGCAGCAGTACTTC. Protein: CSVVFWSSGMQQYF.

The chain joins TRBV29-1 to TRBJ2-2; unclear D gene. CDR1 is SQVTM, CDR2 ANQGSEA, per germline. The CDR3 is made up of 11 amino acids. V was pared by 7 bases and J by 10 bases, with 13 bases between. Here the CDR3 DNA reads TGCAGCGCCGCTAGTTCGGCGGAGCTGTTTTTT. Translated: CSAASSAELFF.

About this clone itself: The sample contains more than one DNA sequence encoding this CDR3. The CDR3 here is CAISVSDTQYF. The CDR3 DNA follows: TGTGCCATCAGTGTATCAGATACGCAGTATTTT. This chain links TRBV10-3 with TRBJ2-3; no definite D call. The CDR3 covers 11 residues. V gave up 4 bases and J gave up 4 bases, with 3 bases separating them. The germline gives CDR1 ENHRY, CDR2 SYGVKD.